The source of this TCR beta chain is a study of cytomegalovirus exposure and HLA in healthy donors. Broader study findings: One later analysis, an examination of the 90 to 150 validation repertoires, found that first-cohort TCR clusters tended to co-occur in them.

Separate from the 666-subject first cohort was the 120-subject validation cohort, to which the donors belonged. Using immunoSEQ multiplex PCR, the repertoire was profiled, and TCRdb retains in-frame clones only, with some absent. The repertoire holds approximately 150,000 clones, with roughly nine tenths as singletons. In regard to this clone: Its target is unknown.

The ends lost 5 bases at V and 5 bases at J; junction bases unmatched: 12. Germline V gene lookup returns CDR1 KGHSH and CDR2 LQKENI. This CDR3 comprises 17 residues. The sample was PBMCs. V and J are TRBV18 and TRBJ2-5; 12 nucleotides agree with TRBD2. This TCR was sampled from a woman aged 18 to 35 in good health and CMV-seropositive. CDR3 residues: CASSFRTSGIFAETQYF. Here the CDR3 DNA reads TGTGCCAGCTCATTCCGGACTAGCGGGATTTTCGCGGAGACCCAGTACTTC. Full variable domain (outside the CDR3, taken from reference TRBV18 and TRBJ2-5): NAGVMQNPRHLVRRRGQEARLRCSPMKGHSHVYWYRQLPEEGLKFMVYLQKENIIDESGMPKERFSAEFPKEGPSILRIQQVVRGDSAAYFCASSFRTSGIFAETQYFGPGTRLLVL.